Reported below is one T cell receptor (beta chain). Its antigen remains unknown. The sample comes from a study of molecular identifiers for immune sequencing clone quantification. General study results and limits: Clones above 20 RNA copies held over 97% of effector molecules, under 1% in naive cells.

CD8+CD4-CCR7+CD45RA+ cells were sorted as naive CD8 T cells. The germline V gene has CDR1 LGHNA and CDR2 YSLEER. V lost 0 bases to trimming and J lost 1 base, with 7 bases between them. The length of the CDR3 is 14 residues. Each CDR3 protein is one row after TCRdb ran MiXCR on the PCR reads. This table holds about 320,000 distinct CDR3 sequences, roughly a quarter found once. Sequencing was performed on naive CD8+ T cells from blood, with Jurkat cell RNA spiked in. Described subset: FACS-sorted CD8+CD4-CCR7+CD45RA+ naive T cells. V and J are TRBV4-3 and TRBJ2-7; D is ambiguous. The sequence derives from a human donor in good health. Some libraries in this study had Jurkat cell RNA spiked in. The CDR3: CASSQDAGSYEQYF. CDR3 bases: TGCGCCAGCAGCCAAGATGCCGGGTCCTACGAGCAGTACTTC.